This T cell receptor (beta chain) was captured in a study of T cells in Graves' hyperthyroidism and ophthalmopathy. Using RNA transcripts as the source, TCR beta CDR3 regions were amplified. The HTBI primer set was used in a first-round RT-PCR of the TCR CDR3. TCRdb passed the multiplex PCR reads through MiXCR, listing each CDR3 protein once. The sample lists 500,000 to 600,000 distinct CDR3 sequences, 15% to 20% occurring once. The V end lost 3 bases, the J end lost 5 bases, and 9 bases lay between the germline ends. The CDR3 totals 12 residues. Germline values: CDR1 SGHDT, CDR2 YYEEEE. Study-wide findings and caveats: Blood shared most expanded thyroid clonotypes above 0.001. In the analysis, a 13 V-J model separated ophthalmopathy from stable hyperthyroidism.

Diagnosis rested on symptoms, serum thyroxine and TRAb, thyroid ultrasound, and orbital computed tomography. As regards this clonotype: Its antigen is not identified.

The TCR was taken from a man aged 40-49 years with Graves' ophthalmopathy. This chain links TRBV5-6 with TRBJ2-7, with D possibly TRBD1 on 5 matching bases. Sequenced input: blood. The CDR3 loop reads CASSSDTNEQYF. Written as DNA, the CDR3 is TGTGCCAGCAGCTCGGACACAAACGAGCAGTACTTC. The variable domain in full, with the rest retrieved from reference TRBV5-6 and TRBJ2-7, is DAGVTQSPTHLIKTRGQQVTLRCSPKSGHDTVSWYQQALGQGPQFIFQYYEEEERQRGNFPDRFSGHQFPNYSSELNVNALLLGDSALYLCASSSDTNEQYFGPGTRLTVT.